This is a list of T cell receptor beta chains from one sample in a study of blood T cells in healthy people across ages. TCRdb re-analysed the 5' RACE reads in MiXCR, keeping a single row per CDR3 protein. The sample holds hundreds of thousands of distinct CDR3 sequences, approximately 30% seen once. Sequences were obtained from blood. The receptors shown here come from a woman over 75 in good health. CDR3s include the opening cysteine and the closing phenylalanine or tryptophan. A D gene is named only where the DNA matches it firmly. Not every row has a clone size; where given, it reads once, few, many or a size class.

V	size	J	D	DNA	CDR3
TRBV21-1	few	TRBJ1-2	-	TGTGCCAGCAGCAAACTTCCCCCACAGGGGGCAGATGGCTACACCTTC	CASSKLPPQGADGYTF
TRBV9	many	TRBJ2-1	TRBD2	TGTGCCAGCAGCGTAGTCGGGGGGGCGGGTGAGCAGTTCTTC	CASSVVGGAGEQFF
TRBV20-1	many	TRBJ2-6	TRBD2	TGCAGTGCTCCCGGCCAACGGGGGGGCGGATTTGGGGCCAACGTCCTGACTTTC	CSAPGQRGGGFGANVLTF
TRBV19	few	TRBJ1-5	TRBD1	TGTGCCAGTAGTATCTCTTCAACAGGGGCTTGGGCCCAGCATTTT	CASSISSTGAWAQHF
TRBV13	-	TRBJ2-7	-	TGTGCCAGCAGCTTAGGAGGCGATCACTACGAGCAGTACTTC	CASSLGGDHYEQYF
TRBV7-2	-	TRBJ2-7	TRBD2	TGTGCCAGCAGCTGGGCTGGCGGGGGGACCTACGAGCAGTACTTC	CASSWAGGGTYEQYF
TRBV10-3	many	TRBJ2-1	-	TGTGCCATCAACCCGGGACCCCCAGGCAATGAGCAGTTCTTC	CAINPGPPGNEQFF
TRBV25-1	many	TRBJ1-4	TRBD1	TGTGCCAGCAGTGAATTTGAGGGGGCTCGGGAAAAACTGTTTTTT	CASSEFEGAREKLFF
TRBV7-4	-	TRBJ2-7	-	TGTGCCAGCAGCTGTGATAGCTCCTACGAGCAGTACTTC	CASSCDSSYEQYF
TRBV20-1	few	TRBJ2-1	TRBD2	TGCAGTGCAACGACCGGGACTAGCGGGAGTAATGAGCAGTTCTTC	CSATTGTSGSNEQFF
TRBV20-1	many	TRBJ2-7	-	TGCAGTGCCCAATCCTACGAGCAGTACTTC	CSAQSYEQYF
TRBV28	few	TRBJ2-7	TRBD1	TGTGCCAGCAGGTTGCGGACAGGGGTTCACGAGCAGTACTTC	CASRLRTGVHEQYF
TRBV4-2	many	TRBJ1-5	-	TGTGCCAGCAGCCAAGATAGCAGGGAGAATCAGCCCCAGCATTTT	CASSQDSRENQPQHF
TRBV20-1	many	TRBJ2-7	TRBD2	TGCAGTGCCCCGGGACTAGCGGGGGGTCTCTCCTACGAGCAGTACTTC	CSAPGLAGGLSYEQYF
TRBV29-1	many	TRBJ1-2	-	TGCAGCGGGGTGAGGGGAGCCAATGGCTACACCTTC	CSGVRGANGYTF
TRBV7-2	-	TRBJ2-1	-	TGTGCCAGCAGCCAATCGTCGCAGGGTTATGAGCAGTTCTTC	CASSQSSQGYEQFF
TRBV7-9	many	TRBJ1-2	-	TGTGCCAGCAGCCCGTCCGAGGCAGGGCATGGCTACACCTTC	CASSPSEAGHGYTF
TRBV4-1	many	TRBJ2-1	-	TGCGCCAGCAGTCCGCGGTCCTACCCCAATGAGCAGTTCTTC	CASSPRSYPNEQFF
TRBV20-1	many	TRBJ1-5	-	TGCAGTGCCTCGCGGGGGGTCAATCAGCCCCAGCATTTT	CSASRGVNQPQHF
TRBV5-1	-	TRBJ2-5	TRBD1	TGCGCCAGCAGCTTGGTCCCTACAGGGGGCGGAGAGACCCAGTACTTC	CASSLVPTGGGETQYF
TRBV9	many	TRBJ2-1	TRBD1	TGTGCCAGCAGCGTAGCCGACAGGGTGACCTACAATGAGCAGTTCTTC	CASSVADRVTYNEQFF
TRBV29-1	many	TRBJ1-1	-	TGCAGCCCCCGACAGGCGAGAGGGACTGAAGCTTTCTTT	CSPRQARGTEAFF
TRBV7-9	many	TRBJ2-3	-	TGTGCCAGCAGCTTAGGAATTGGCGTTAGTAGCACAGATACGCAGTATTTT	CASSLGIGVSSTDTQYF
TRBV7-9	many	TRBJ2-1	-	TGTGCCAGCAGCTTAACGAGGGGCCAATGGAATGAGCAGTTCTTC	CASSLTRGQWNEQFF
TRBV6-5	many	TRBJ2-5	-	TGTGCCAGCAGTTACTCGTCCCTCCAAGAGACCCAGTACTTC	CASSYSSLQETQYF
TRBV9	few	TRBJ1-1	-	TGTGCCAGCAGCCCTAGTCCCCGTAACGAAGCTTTCTTT	CASSPSPRNEAFF
TRBV7-9	many	TRBJ2-1	-	TGTGCCAGCAGTAGGGGACCCTACAATGAGCAGTTCTTC	CASSRGPYNEQFF
TRBV9	-	TRBJ2-4	TRBD1	TGTGCCAGCAGCGTAGAGGGGGCCCCTTCCAAAAACATTCAGTACTTC	CASSVEGAPSKNIQYF
TRBV12-3/TRBV12-4	many	TRBJ2-1	TRBD2	TGTGCCAGCACCGTCAGAAGACTAGCGGGGTCAGGTGAGCAGTTCTTC	CASTVRRLAGSGEQFF